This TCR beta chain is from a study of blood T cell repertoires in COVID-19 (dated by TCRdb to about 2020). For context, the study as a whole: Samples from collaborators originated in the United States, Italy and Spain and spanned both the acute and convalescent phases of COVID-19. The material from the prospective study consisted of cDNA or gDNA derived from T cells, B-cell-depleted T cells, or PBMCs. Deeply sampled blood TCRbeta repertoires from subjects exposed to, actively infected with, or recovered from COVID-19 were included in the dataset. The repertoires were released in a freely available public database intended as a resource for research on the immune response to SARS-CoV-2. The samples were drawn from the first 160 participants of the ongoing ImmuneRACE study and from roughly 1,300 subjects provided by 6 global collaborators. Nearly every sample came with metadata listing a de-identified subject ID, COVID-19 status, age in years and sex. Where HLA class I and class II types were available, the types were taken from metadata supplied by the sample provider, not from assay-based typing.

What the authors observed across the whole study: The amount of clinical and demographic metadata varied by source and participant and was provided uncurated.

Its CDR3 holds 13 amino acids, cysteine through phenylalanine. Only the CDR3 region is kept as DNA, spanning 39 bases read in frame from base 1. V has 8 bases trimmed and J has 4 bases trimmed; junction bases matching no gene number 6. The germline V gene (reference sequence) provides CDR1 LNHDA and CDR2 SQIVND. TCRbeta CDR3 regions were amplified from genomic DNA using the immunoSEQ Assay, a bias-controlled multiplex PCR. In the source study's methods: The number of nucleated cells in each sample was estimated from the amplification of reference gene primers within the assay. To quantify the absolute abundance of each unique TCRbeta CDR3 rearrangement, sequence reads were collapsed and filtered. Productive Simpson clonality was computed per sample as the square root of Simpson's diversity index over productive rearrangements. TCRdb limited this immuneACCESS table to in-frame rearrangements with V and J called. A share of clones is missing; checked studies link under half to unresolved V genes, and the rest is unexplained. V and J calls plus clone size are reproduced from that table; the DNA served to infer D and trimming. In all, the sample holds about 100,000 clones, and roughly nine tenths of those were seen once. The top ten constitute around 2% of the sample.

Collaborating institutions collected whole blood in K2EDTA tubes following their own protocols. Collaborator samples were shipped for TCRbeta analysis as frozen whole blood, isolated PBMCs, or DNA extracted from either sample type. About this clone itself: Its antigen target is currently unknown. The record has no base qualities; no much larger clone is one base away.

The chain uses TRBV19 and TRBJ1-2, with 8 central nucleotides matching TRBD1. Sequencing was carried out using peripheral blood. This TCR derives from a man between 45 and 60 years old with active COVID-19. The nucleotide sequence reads TGTGCCAGTCGACAGACAGGGGCCTATGGCTACACCTTC. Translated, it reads CASRQTGAYGYTF.